This entry features one T cell receptor (beta chain) sequence. This sample was taken from a study of blood T cells in healthy people across ages. This CDR3 is built from 15 residues. The V end was cut by 3 bases, the J end by 2 bases, with 11 bases between. CDR1 SGHTA and CDR2 FQGTGA come from the germline V gene. A second roughly 7 to 11 cycle PCR used barcoded and J-beta primers. MiXCR, run by TCRdb on the 5' RACE reads, gives a single entry per CDR3 protein. The sample includes some 1.5 million distinct CDR3 sequences, approximately 28% of them seen just once. The sequenced material came from blood. This clonotype was obtained from a woman between 25 and 40 years old in good health. This sequence joins TRBV7-3 and TRBJ2-1, with a possible D match to TRBD2 (6 bases). The chain's CDR3 is CASSFAGSTYNEQFF. The CDR3 DNA is TGTGCCAGCAGCTTCGCCGGGAGTACCTACAATGAGCAGTTCTTC.